Below, 26 T cell receptor beta chains from the same sample are listed, as sequenced in a study of cytotoxic CD8 clonotypes in ibrutinib-treated CLL (dated by TCRdb to about 2021). The receptor library was made with the immunoSEQ multiplex PCR assay. The table was pulled from immuneACCESS by TCRdb, which kept in-frame rearrangements only. Such tables lose some clones; where checked, under half of the loss comes from unresolved V genes, and the rest has no known cause. The sample contains about 330,000 clones, about 64% of them found a single time. Of the sample, around 6.5% falls within the top ten clones. The sample was PBMCs, taken after 36 months of ibrutinib treatment. All receptors derive from a human donor with chronic lymphocytic leukemia.

The chain joins TRBV28 to TRBJ2-1, with 14 bases identical to TRBD2. The CDR3 has 15 residues. Germline values: CDR1 MDHEN, CDR2 SYDVKM. Unmatched junction bases numbered 3, after V lost 3 bases and J lost 8 bases. The CDR3 region has the DNA TGTGCCAGCAGTTTGGAGGGACTAGCGGGAGATGAGCAGTTCTTC. Its translation: CASSLEGLAGDEQFF.

The chain employs TRBV19 and TRBJ2-3; D possibly corresponds to TRBD2 (5 bases). There are 12 residues in the CDR3. CDR1 and CDR2 from the germline V gene are LNHDA and SQIVND (reference sequence). The germline V and J ends were trimmed by 11 bases and 1 base, with 10 bases remaining between them. CDR3 nucleotide sequence: TGTGCCGCGGCGGGCGGCACAGATACGCAGTATTTT. Its translation is CAAAGGTDTQYF.

This chain joins TRBV7-2 and TRBJ1-6; a weak D match, TRBD1 (5 bases). The germline V and J ends were trimmed by 2 bases and 9 bases, with 17 bases remaining between them. The germline gives CDR1 SGHTA, CDR2 FQGNSA. The CDR3 covers 16 residues. CDR3 region: CASSLKVPGGGSPLHF. Here the CDR3 DNA reads TGTGCCAGCAGCTTAAAGGTGCCCGGGGGTGGTTCACCCCTCCACTTT.

V usage is TRBV15 and J usage is TRBJ2-1, with D unresolved. The V end lost 0 bases, the J end lost 7 bases, and 4 bases lay between the germline ends. The germline gives CDR1 LNHNV, CDR2 YYDKDF (reference sequence). The CDR3 contains 12 residues. The CDR3 here is CATSRDGNEQFF. In nucleotides, the CDR3 is TGTGCCACCAGCAGAGACGGTAATGAGCAGTTCTTC.

This clone was observed a single time. The genes are TRBV9 and TRBJ2-3; possible D gene TRBD2, 6 bases. This CDR3 contains 14 residues. V dropped 3 bases and J dropped 5 bases, with 13 bases sitting between them. The germline V gene has CDR1 SGDLS and CDR2 YYNGEE. Here the CDR3 DNA reads TGTGCCAGCAGCGAGACTAGTCTAGTAGATACGCAGTATTTT. It encodes CASSETSLVDTQYF.

This chain joins TRBV23-1 and TRBJ2-1; no definite D call. TRBV23-1 is annotated as an ORF whose role is uncertain. V was cut by 0 bases and J by 4 bases, with 7 bases left in between. The CDR3 loop spans 14 amino acids. The CDR3 loop is CASSQSAGYNEQFF. The CDR3 coding sequence is TGCGCCAGCAGTCAATCTGCCGGGTACAATGAGCAGTTCTTC.

This clone appeared a single time. The chain has TRBV9 and TRBJ2-7, with TRBD1 matching over 7 bases. V gave up 0 bases and J gave up 3 bases; unmatched junction bases: 3. This CDR3 contains 14 residues. Germline V gene lookup returns CDR1 SGDLS and CDR2 YYNGEE. This CDR3 is CASSVGQGHYEQYF. CDR3 sequence (DNA): TGTGCCAGCAGCGTAGGACAGGGTCACTACGAGCAGTACTTC.

The chain carries TRBV7-6 and TRBJ2-3; 7 bases align to TRBD2. Germline V lookup: CDR1 SGHVS, CDR2 FNYEAQ. This CDR3 is 17 amino acids long. With V trimmed by 3 bases and J by 3 bases, 12 bases remained unmatched. The CDR3 loop is CASSLPAAGVGTDTQYF. The DNA of the CDR3 is TGTGCCAGCAGCTTGCCCGCGGCGGGAGTTGGGACAGATACGCAGTATTTT.

The genes are TRBV5-6 and TRBJ2-5, with a tentative D call TRBD2 (5 bases). This CDR3 contains 14 residues. CDR1 and CDR2 from the germline V gene are SGHDT and YYEEEE. V lost 2 bases to trimming and J lost 5 bases, with 13 bases between them. CDR3 nucleotide sequence: TGTGCCAGCAGCTTCGGGTCTAGCAAGGAGACCCAGTACTTC. This sequence encodes CASSFGSSKETQYF.

CDR3 bases: TGCGCCAGCAGCTTGCCCCGGGGTAGCGGGAGCACAGATACGCAGTATTTT. Its protein product is CASSLPRGSGSTDTQYF. The chain couples TRBV5-1 to TRBJ2-3, with 7 bases matching TRBD2. Germline trimming cut 1 base from V and 0 bases from J; bases unmatched to any gene: 8. This CDR3 has 17 amino acids. CDR1 and CDR2 from the germline V gene are SGHRS and YFSETQ.

In this sample, this clone turned up once. The chain carries TRBV10-3 and TRBJ1-2; D remains ambiguous. There are 13 residues in the CDR3. Germline CDR1 is ENHRY and CDR2 is SYGVKD. V shed 2 bases and J shed 1 base, with 5 bases lying between them. CDR3: CAISENSNYGYTF. The CDR3 coding sequence is TGTGCCATCAGTGAGAACAGTAACTATGGCTACACCTTC.

This chain uses TRBV7-7 with TRBJ2-1, with 13 nucleotides matching TRBD2. V gave up 5 bases and J gave up 6 bases; unmatched junction bases: 4. Germline CDR1 reads SSHAT; CDR2 reads FNYEAQ (reference sequence). This CDR3 is 15 amino acids long. The CDR3 reads CASSPRLAGGNEQFF. As DNA, the CDR3 is TGTGCCAGCAGCCCTCGACTAGCGGGAGGCAATGAGCAGTTCTTC.

This clone was seen only once. The V and J genes are TRBV29-1 and TRBJ1-1, with unresolved D. There are 11 residues in the CDR3. CDR1 and CDR2 from the germline V gene are SQVTM and ANQGSEA. The V end lost 5 bases, the J end lost 1 base, and 5 bases lay between the germline ends. The DNA for the CDR3 is TGCAGCGTTCTGAGGAACACTGAAGCTTTCTTT. Its translation: CSVLRNTEAFF. Variable domain in full (rest from reference TRBV29-1 and TRBJ1-1): SAVISQKPSRDICQRGTSLTIQCQVDSQVTMMFWYRQQPGQSLTLIATANQGSEATYESGFVIDKFPISRPNLTFSTLTVSNMSPEDSSIYLCSVLRNTEAFFGQGTRLTVV.

The chain has TRBV13 and TRBJ2-7; perhaps TRBD1 as D (5 bases). The V end was cut by 6 bases, the J end by 2 bases, with 17 bases between. This CDR3 contains 15 residues. Germline-derived CDR1 and CDR2 are PRHDT and FYEKMQ (reference sequence). CDR3 protein: CASSPGRGRAYEQYF. Here the CDR3 DNA reads TGTGCCAGCAGTCCAGGCAGAGGCAGGGCCTACGAGCAGTACTTC.

V is TRBV11-3 and J is TRBJ2-3; the match to TRBD2 covers 9 bases. The junction had 5 bases not matched to a gene; V was cut back by 1 base and J by 6 bases. Germline V lookup: CDR1 SGHNT, CDR2 YENEEA. The CDR3 runs 15 residues. The DNA of the CDR3 is TGTGCCAGCAGCTTAGTTAGCGGGGGAATTGATACGCAGTATTTT. Translation gives CASSLVSGGIDTQYF.

This clone was seen more than once but under ten times. V gene TRBV12-5 combines with J gene TRBJ1-2, with D possibly TRBD1 on 5 matching bases. CDR1 LGHNT and CDR2 FRNRAP come from the germline V gene. The CDR3 length is 12 residues. V dropped 4 bases and J dropped 5 bases, with 8 bases sitting between them. CDR3 residues: CASGSQGYGYTF. In nucleotides, the CDR3 is TGTGCTAGTGGTTCCCAGGGTTATGGCTACACCTTC.

In nucleotides, the CDR3 is TGCAGCGTCGAACAGGGACTAGCGGGAGGAGAGACCCAGTACTTC. It yields the protein CSVEQGLAGGETQYF. The rearrangement uses TRBV29-1 and TRBJ2-5; 15 bases line up with TRBD2. CDR3 size: 15 residues. J was trimmed by 4 bases and V by 6 bases; bases with no gene match: 6. CDR1 and CDR2 from the germline V gene are SQVTM and ANQGSEA.

J is TRBJ2-7 and V is TRBV7-9; 9 bases line up with TRBD1. Germline V gives CDR1 SEHNR, CDR2 FQNEAQ (reference sequence). CDR3 length: 14 amino acids. V shed 5 bases and J 4 bases; nucleotides not matched to a gene: 6. The CDR3 spells CASSPGQGLYEQYF. The CDR3 DNA is TGTGCCAGCAGCCCGGGACAGGGACTATACGAGCAGTACTTC.

The chain joins TRBV11-3 to TRBJ2-1, with 11 bases matching TRBD1. From germline, CDR1 is SGHNT and CDR2 YENEEA. CDR3 length: 15 amino acids. V was clipped by 4 bases and J by 7 bases; unmatched bases: 6. The CDR3 here is CASSYRTGGWNEQFF. The CDR3 coding sequence is TGTGCCAGCAGCTACAGGACAGGGGGCTGGAATGAGCAGTTCTTC.

The J gene is TRBJ2-3, the V gene TRBV10-3; unclear D gene. The CDR3 is 16 residues long. Germline loops: CDR1 ENHRY, CDR2 SYGVKD. The V end was cut by 2 bases, the J end by 0 bases, with 12 bases between. CDR3 sequence (DNA): TGTGCCATCAGTGAGAATGTGGGTACTAGCACAGATACGCAGTATTTT. It is translated as CAISENVGTSTDTQYF.

The chain recombines TRBV29-1 with TRBJ1-2; D perhaps matches TRBD1 (5 bases). V lost 4 bases and J lost 0, with 12 bases in between. Per germline, CDR1 SQVTM and CDR2 ANQGSEA. This CDR3 region has 14 residues. The CDR3 DNA follows: TGCAGCGTTGTCGACCAGGGCGCTAACTATGGCTACACCTTC. Amino acids: CSVVDQGANYGYTF.

This sequence joins TRBV10-3 and TRBJ2-7, with D perhaps TRBD1 (7 bases). The length of the CDR3 is 13 residues. The V and J ends lost 6 bases and 2 bases respectively, with 11 bases between them. Germline V gives CDR1 ENHRY, CDR2 SYGVKD. CDR3 coding DNA: TGTGCCATCAGGCGGGACAGTGCCTACGAGCAGTACTTC. Translation gives CAIRRDSAYEQYF.

For this clone: Other DNA variants within this sample encode the same CDR3. The chain combines TRBV5-1 with TRBJ1-3; the D is unclear. This CDR3 region has 14 residues. Germline V lookup: CDR1 SGHRS, CDR2 YFSETQ. V was pared by 4 bases and J by 0 bases, with 8 bases between. The CDR3: CASSLSSSGNTIYF. CDR3 DNA: TGCGCCAGCAGCCTCTCATCCTCTGGAAACACCATATATTTT.

The J gene is TRBJ2-1, the V gene TRBV2; 7 bases map to TRBD2. Unmatched junction bases numbered 5, after V lost 3 bases and J lost 0 bases. CDR1 SNHLY and CDR2 FYNNEI come from the germline V gene. CDR3 length: 16 residues. DNA of the CDR3: TGTGCCAGCAGTGATGGAGCGGGGAGCTCCTACAATGAGCAGTTCTTC. As protein: CASSDGAGSSYNEQFF.

The rearrangement joins TRBV5-6 to TRBJ1-2; TRBD1 matches at 11 bases. V shed 2 bases and J 7 bases; nucleotides not matched to a gene: 7. This CDR3 region has 15 residues. Looked up from germline, CDR1 is SGHDT and CDR2 is YYEEEE. CDR3 sequence (DNA): TGTGCCAGCAGCTTCGGGACAGGGGGACGTGGTGGCTACACCTTC. It yields the protein CASSFGTGGRGGYTF.

This chain uses TRBV18 with TRBJ2-1, with D perhaps TRBD2 (7 bases). V dropped 0 bases and J dropped 9 bases, with 12 bases sitting between them. CDR1 and CDR2 from the germline V gene are KGHSH and LQKENI. This CDR3 has 14 amino acids. In DNA, the CDR3 is TGTGCCAGCTCACCACCCGGGGGGCTTGGTGAGCAGTTCTTC. Protein sequence: CASSPPGGLGEQFF.